The 9 T cell receptor beta chains below all came from one sample that was sequenced in a study of neoadjuvant anti-PD-1 for oral cavity cancer. The sample's time point: after neoadjuvant nivolumab, at surgical resection. The data were produced by immunoSEQ multiplex PCR, yet TCRdb's version contains in-frame clones alone and is incomplete. In the table there are over 8,000 clones, about 80% of which are singletons. Source: PBMCs, taken after nivolumab (anti-PD-1) treatment. These receptors were taken from a person aged 35 to 85 with oral cavity squamous cell carcinoma.

This sequence joins TRBV7-2 and TRBJ1-1; 12 bases are a match to TRBD1. Germline CDR1 SGHTA, CDR2 FQGNSA. The length of the CDR3 is 16 residues. Trimming removed 6 bases from V and 3 bases from J; junction bases left unmatched: 8. Here the CDR3 DNA reads TGTGCCAGCAGTTTGGGACAGGGGGCGCGGTACACTGAAGCTTTCTTT. It is translated as CASSLGQGARYTEAFF.

In this sample, this clone turned up a few times. The chain's CDR3 is CASSQGTANYEQYF. The CDR3 coding sequence is TGCGCCAGCAGCCAAGGGACCGCAAACTACGAGCAGTACTTC. The chain combines TRBV4-1 with TRBJ2-7; D is ambiguous. The V gene lost 1 base and the J gene lost 3 bases, with 10 bases spanning the gap. Germline assignment: CDR1 MGHRA and CDR2 YSYEKL. The CDR3 is 14 residues long.

The chain employs TRBV7-9 and TRBJ2-1; D may be TRBD1 (6 bases). In germline, CDR1 is SEHNR, CDR2 FQNEAQ (reference sequence). The CDR3 covers 15 residues. Trimming shortened V by 5 bases and J by 0 bases, and 11 bases separated the two germline ends. CDR3 in amino acids: CASSVGASSYNEQFF. The CDR3 bases are TGTGCCAGCAGCGTGGGGGCCAGCTCCTACAATGAGCAGTTCTTC.

This chain links TRBV10-3 with TRBJ2-3, with 8 bases fitting TRBD2. Germline values: CDR1 ENHRY, CDR2 SYGVKD. The junction had 19 bases not matched to a gene; V was cut back by 6 bases and J by 11 bases. This CDR3 is built from 16 residues. CDR3 sequence reads: CAISADFGAGGPKQYF. DNA for the CDR3: TGTGCCATCAGCGCGGACTTTGGGGCGGGGGGCCCTAAGCAGTATTTT.

The chain couples TRBV11-2 to TRBJ2-5, with TRBD2 matching over 7 bases. Germline CDR1 is SGHAT and CDR2 is FQNNGV. V lost 7 bases and J lost 9; bases outside the gene matches: 11. The CDR3 runs 13 residues. The CDR3 coding sequence is TGTGCCAGCACGGAGGGAGGGCCTTGGGCCCAGTACTTC. Encoded protein: CASTEGGPWAQYF.

This clone was counted once. The chain joins TRBV5-4 to TRBJ1-2; TRBD1 matches at 7 bases. Losses at the gene ends were 5 bases for V and 2 bases for J; bases not matched to a gene: 6. The CDR3 has 14 residues. Germline loops: CDR1 SGHNT, CDR2 YYREEE (reference sequence). This CDR3 is CASSFGQDNYGYTF. The CDR3 DNA sequence: TGTGCCAGCAGTTTCGGACAGGACAACTATGGCTACACCTTC. Looking up the rest from reference TRBV5-4 and TRBJ1-2 gives the full variable domain: ETGVTQSPTHLIKTRGQQVTLRCSSQSGHNTVSWYQQALGQGPQFIFQYYREEENGRGNFPPRFSGLQFPNYSSELNVNALELDDSALYLCASSFGQDNYGYTFGSGTRLTVV.

The gene calls are TRBV6-6 and TRBJ1-5; 10 bases line up with TRBD1. Germline V CDR1 and CDR2: MNHNY, SVGAGI (reference sequence). The CDR3 covers 15 residues. J was trimmed by 5 bases and V by 2 bases; bases with no gene match: 3. The CDR3 bases are TGTGCCAGCAGTTACGCCGGGACAGGGGATCAGCCCCAGCATTTT. It yields the protein CASSYAGTGDQPQHF.

The sample holds a few counts of this clone. The chain uses TRBV5-4 and TRBJ2-5; TRBD2 aligns across 7 bases. The CDR3 has 14 amino acids. V dropped 4 bases and J dropped 2; count of bases not matched to a gene: 5. Germline CDR1 SGHNT, CDR2 YYREEE (reference sequence). CDR3 in DNA: TGTGCCAGCAGCCCTCAGCGGGGTCAAGAGACCCAGTACTTC. Protein: CASSPQRGQETQYF.

The chain has TRBV18 and TRBJ2-3, with D maybe TRBD2 (6 bases). Trimming left V 1 base short and J 2 bases short, with 13 bases between. The germline CDR1 and CDR2 sequences are KGHSH and LQKENI. The CDR3 extends over 16 amino acids. CDR3 nucleotides: TGTGCCAGCTCACCACGGTACCGGGGGAACACAGATACGCAGTATTTT. Translated: CASSPRYRGNTDTQYF.